One and the same sample provided the 15 T cell receptor beta chains below, sequenced in a study of beta chain features in type 1 diabetes. All of the isolated RNA was reverse transcribed, so expressed TCRB transcripts were sequenced. Only in-frame clones appear in the TCRdb table, and some are missing; sequencing was by immunoSEQ multiplex PCR. The table includes approximately 330,000 clones, 11% detected once. Sequences were obtained from naive CD4+ T cells from blood. The receptors were sampled from a woman in her 30s in good health.

This sequence joins TRBV4-2 and TRBJ1-1, with 9 bases aligning to TRBD1. J was trimmed by 4 bases and V by 4 bases; bases with no gene match: 7. The CDR3 is 15 residues long. CDR1 and CDR2 (germline): LGHNA, YNFKEQ. DNA for the CDR3: TGTGCCAGCAGCCCCCCCCGGGACAGGGTCACTGAAGCTTTCTTT. The encoded protein is CASSPPRDRVTEAFF.

The rearrangement links TRBV15 to TRBJ2-1, with D perhaps TRBD2 (5 bases). The CDR3 sequence is 16 residues long. V was trimmed by 0 bases and J by 1 base, leaving 10 bases between them. CDR1 LNHNV and CDR2 YYDKDF come from the germline V gene (reference sequence). The CDR3 is CATSRDLERSYNEQFF. The DNA for the CDR3 is TGTGCCACCAGCAGAGATCTGGAGCGGTCCTACAATGAGCAGTTCTTC.

Turning to this clone: Different DNA sequences within this sample yield the same CDR3. The chain joins TRBV6-5 to TRBJ2-3, with D possibly TRBD2 on 5 matching bases. The length of the CDR3 is 15 residues. V was pared by 0 bases and J by 0 bases, with 7 bases between. Germline V gene data show CDR1 as MNHEY and CDR2 as SVGAGI. The CDR3 nucleotides read TGTGCCAGCAGTTACTCGCGCGGGAGCACAGATACGCAGTATTTT. Translated: CASSYSRGSTDTQYF.

This clone was detected only a few times. V and J are TRBV21-1 and TRBJ2-1; TRBD2, the table's D call, was not compared with the DNA. TRBV21-1 is an annotated pseudogene. The CDR3 has 16 residues. CDR3 in amino acids: CASSKGAGGSYNEQFF. The CDR3 DNA is TGTGCCAGCAGCAAAGGGGCGGGAGGCTCCTACAATGAGCAGTTCTTC.

A few counts support this clone. The gene calls are TRBV9 and TRBJ1-2, with D possibly matching TRBD1 (6 bases). Germline-derived CDR1 and CDR2 are SGDLS and YYNGEE. V lost 0 bases and J 4 bases, leaving 10 bases between the germline ends. This CDR3 is 14 amino acids long. CDR3 in amino acids: CASSVADRSYGYTF. DNA for the CDR3: TGTGCCAGCAGCGTAGCGGACAGAAGCTATGGCTACACCTTC.

The table lists this clone with a few counts. V and J are TRBV27 and TRBJ2-5; the match to TRBD2 covers 12 bases. Germline V lookup: CDR1 MNHEY, CDR2 SMNVEV (reference sequence). The CDR3 length is 16 residues. The junction had 5 bases not matched to a gene; V was cut back by 2 bases and J by 4 bases. For the CDR3, the DNA is TGTGCCAGCAGTTTACTAGCGGGAGGGCCCCCAGAGACCCAGTACTTC. Its protein is CASSLLAGGPPETQYF.

The V and J genes are TRBV7-9 and TRBJ2-7, with TRBD1 matching 7 bases. The CDR3 spans 15 residues. Per the germline V gene, CDR1 is SEHNR and CDR2 is FQNEAQ (reference sequence). V was clipped by 7 bases and J by 5 bases; unmatched bases: 14. Here the CDR3 reads CASTKILTGQHEQYF. CDR3 in DNA: TGTGCCAGCACCAAGATATTGACAGGGCAGCACGAGCAGTACTTC.

Only a few counts were recorded for this clone. The chain carries TRBV28 and TRBJ1-1, with no clear D. Germline assignment: CDR1 MDHEN and CDR2 SYDVKM. V was trimmed by 2 bases and J by 1 base, leaving 8 bases between them. The CDR3 totals 14 residues. CDR3 amino acids: CASSLDIPNTEAFF. The CDR3 nucleotides read TGTGCCAGCAGTTTAGACATTCCGAACACTGAAGCTTTCTTT. Together with reference TRBV28 and TRBJ1-1, the CDR3 gives the full variable domain: DVKVTQSSRYLVKRTGEKVFLECVQDMDHENMFWYRQDPGLGLRLIYFSYDVKMKEKGDIPEGYSVSREKKERFSLILESASTNQTSMYLCASSLDIPNTEAFFGQGTRLTVV.

This chain uses TRBV5-1 with TRBJ2-3; D remains unclear. Trimming left V 1 base short and J 0 bases short, with 9 bases between. Germline values: CDR1 SGHRS, CDR2 YFSETQ. There are 15 residues in the CDR3. The CDR3 sequence: CASSLYAGSTDTQYF. CDR3 nucleotides: TGCGCCAGCAGCTTGTATGCAGGAAGCACAGATACGCAGTATTTT.

The chain combines TRBV2 with TRBJ2-7; no clear D gene. Trimming removed 2 bases from V and 9 bases from J, with 8 bases in between. Germline V gives CDR1 SNHLY, CDR2 FYNNEI. CDR3 length: 11 amino acids. CDR3 residues: CASSETRVQYF. As DNA, the CDR3 is TGTGCCAGCAGTGAAACCCGAGTGCAGTACTTC.

This clone appeared a few times. The gene calls are TRBV2 and TRBJ1-1; 10 bases are a match to TRBD1. Germline V gene data show CDR1 as SNHLY and CDR2 as FYNNEI. There are 15 residues in the CDR3. V lost 4 bases, J lost 1 base, and 3 bases stayed unmatched. DNA of the CDR3: TGTGCCAGCAGTGGACAGGGGGCAGCGAACACTGAAGCTTTCTTT. Translation: CASSGQGAANTEAFF.

Only a few counts were recorded for this clone. J is TRBJ2-1 and V is TRBV29-1; no clear D gene. The CDR3 contains 11 residues. The germline V gene encodes CDR1 SQVTM and CDR2 ANQGSEA. V lost 2 bases and J 7 bases, leaving 6 bases between the germline ends. CDR3 nucleotides: TGCAGCGTTGAAAAGCTAAATGAGCAGTTCTTC. Its protein product is CSVEKLNEQFF.

J is TRBJ2-5 and V is TRBV7-6, with D possibly TRBD1 on 6 matching bases. CDR3 length equals 15 residues. Germline V lookup: CDR1 SGHVS, CDR2 FNYEAQ. V shed 1 base and J shed 2 bases, with 11 bases lying between them. The CDR3, as DNA: TGTGCCAGCAGCTTAGAAGCAGGGACACAAGAGACCCAGTACTTC. It translates to CASSLEAGTQETQYF.

This clone was observed a handful of times. The genes are TRBV5-6 and TRBJ2-7, with 11 bases matching TRBD2. Germline trimming cut 1 base from V and 5 bases from J; bases unmatched to any gene: 14. The CDR3 loop spans 18 amino acids. Germline CDR1 reads SGHDT; CDR2 reads YYEEEE. The CDR3 here is CASSLYATSGTGIHEQYF. CDR3 DNA: TGTGCCAGCAGCTTGTATGCGACTAGCGGGACTGGGATCCACGAGCAGTACTTC.

This clone was counted between two and nine times. The chain links TRBV29-1 to TRBJ1-3; D is undetermined. Trimming took off 5 bases at V and 0 bases at J, with 8 bases between the two ends. The CDR3 runs to 13 residues. CDR1 is SQVTM and CDR2 is ANQGSEA in the germline V gene. The CDR3 sequence is CSVTTNSGNTIYF. The DNA for the CDR3 is TGCAGCGTTACAACCAACTCTGGAAACACCATATATTTT.